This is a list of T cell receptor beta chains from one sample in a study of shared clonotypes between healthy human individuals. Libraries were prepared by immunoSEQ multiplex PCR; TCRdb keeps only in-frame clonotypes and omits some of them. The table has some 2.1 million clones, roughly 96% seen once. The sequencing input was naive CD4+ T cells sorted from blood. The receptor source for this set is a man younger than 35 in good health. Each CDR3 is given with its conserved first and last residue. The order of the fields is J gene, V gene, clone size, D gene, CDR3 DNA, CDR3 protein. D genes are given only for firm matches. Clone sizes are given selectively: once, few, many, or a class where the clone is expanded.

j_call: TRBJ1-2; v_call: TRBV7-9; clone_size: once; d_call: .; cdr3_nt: TGTGCCAGCAGCTCAGAATGGGACGAAGCTAACTATGGCTACACCTTC; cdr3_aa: CASSSEWDEANYGYTF
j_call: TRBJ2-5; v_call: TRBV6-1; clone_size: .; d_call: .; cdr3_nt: TGTGCCAGCAGTGAAGCGGGGAGTAGTAGGGAGACCCAGTACTTC; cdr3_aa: CASSEAGSSRETQYF
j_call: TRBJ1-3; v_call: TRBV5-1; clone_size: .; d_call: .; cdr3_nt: TGCGCCAGCAGACCCACAGGGTCTGGAAACACCATATATTTT; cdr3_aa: CASRPTGSGNTIYF
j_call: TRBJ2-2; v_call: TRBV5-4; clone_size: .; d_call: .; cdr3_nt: TGTGCCAGCAGCTTGGGTCGGGACACCTACACCGGGGAGCTGTTTTTT; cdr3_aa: CASSLGRDTYTGELFF
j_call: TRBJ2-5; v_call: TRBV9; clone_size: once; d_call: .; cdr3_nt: TGTGCCAGCAGTGTCGACGGGAAGGGCGAGACCCAGTACTTC; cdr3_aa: CASSVDGKGETQYF
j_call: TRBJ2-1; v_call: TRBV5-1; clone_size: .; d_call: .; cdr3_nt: TGCGCCAGCAGCTTGGGGGACATTTGGTACAATGAGCAGTTCTTC; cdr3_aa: CASSLGDIWYNEQFF
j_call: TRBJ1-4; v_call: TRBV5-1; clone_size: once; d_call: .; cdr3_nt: TGCGCCAGCAGCTTGGCCGGGGAGTGGGGAGAAAAACTGTTTTTT; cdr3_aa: CASSLAGEWGEKLFF
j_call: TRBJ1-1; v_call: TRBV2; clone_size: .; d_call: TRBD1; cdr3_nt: TGTGCCAGCACCGCAGGGACAGCCGAAGCTTTCTTT; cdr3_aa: CASTAGTAEAFF
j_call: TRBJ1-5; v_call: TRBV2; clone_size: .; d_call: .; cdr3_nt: TGTGCCACCGAGGACACTTATAGCAATCAGCCCCAGCATTTT; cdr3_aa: CATEDTYSNQPQHF
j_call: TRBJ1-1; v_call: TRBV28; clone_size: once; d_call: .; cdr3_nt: TGTGCCAGCAGTTTCCTTGGGGAACTACTGAACACTGAAGCTTTCTTT; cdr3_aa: CASSFLGELLNTEAFF
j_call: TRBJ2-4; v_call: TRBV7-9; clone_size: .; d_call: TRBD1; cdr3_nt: TGTGCCAGCAGCGGGGACAGAGCCAAAAACATTCAGTACTTC; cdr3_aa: CASSGDRAKNIQYF
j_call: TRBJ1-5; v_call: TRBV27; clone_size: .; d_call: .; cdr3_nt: TGTGCCAGCAGTTTATCCCACCCTTCAGTTATTAATACGCCCCAGCATTTT; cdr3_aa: CASSLSHPSVINTPQHF
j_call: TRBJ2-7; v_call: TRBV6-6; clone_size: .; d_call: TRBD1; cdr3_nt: TGTGCCAGCAGTTACGAGACAGGGGCTTACGAGCAGTACTTC; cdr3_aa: CASSYETGAYEQYF
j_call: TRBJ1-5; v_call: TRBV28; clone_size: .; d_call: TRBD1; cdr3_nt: TGTGCCAGCAACCCCTTCTGGGGACAGAGCAATCAGCCCCAGCATTTT; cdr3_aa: CASNPFWGQSNQPQHF
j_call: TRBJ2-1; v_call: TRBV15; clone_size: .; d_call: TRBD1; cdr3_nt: TGTGCCACCAGCAGAGCTGGACAGGGGCGATACAATGAGCAGTTCTTC; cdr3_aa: CATSRAGQGRYNEQFF
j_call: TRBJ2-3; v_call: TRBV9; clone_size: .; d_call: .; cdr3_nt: TGTGCCAGCAGCGTAAATCCGGAGAGCACAGATACGCAGTATTTT; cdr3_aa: CASSVNPESTDTQYF
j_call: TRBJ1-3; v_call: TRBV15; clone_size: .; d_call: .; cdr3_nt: TGTGCCACCAGCAGAGTACGGGCTAACTCTGGAAACACCATATATTTT; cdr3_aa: CATSRVRANSGNTIYF
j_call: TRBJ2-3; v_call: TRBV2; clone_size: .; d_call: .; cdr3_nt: TGTGCCAGCACCATGGGCACAGATACGCAGTATTTT; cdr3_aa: CASTMGTDTQYF
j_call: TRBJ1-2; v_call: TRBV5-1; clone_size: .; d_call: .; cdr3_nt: TGCGCCAGCAGCTTGGAGTCAGGGAAATCAAACTATGGCTACACCTTC; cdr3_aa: CASSLESGKSNYGYTF
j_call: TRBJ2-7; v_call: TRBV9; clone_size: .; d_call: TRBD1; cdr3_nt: TGTGCCAGCAGCGTAGGACAGGGGGCCTACGAGCAGTACTTC; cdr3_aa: CASSVGQGAYEQYF
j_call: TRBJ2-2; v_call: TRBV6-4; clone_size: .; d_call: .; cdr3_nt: TGTGCCAGCAAGATCGGGGCGAACACCGGGGAGCTGTTTTTT; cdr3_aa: CASKIGANTGELFF
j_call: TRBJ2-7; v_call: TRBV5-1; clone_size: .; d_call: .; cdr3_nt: TGCGCCAGCAGCTTGGCTGAGGGCGGGGAGCAGTACTTC; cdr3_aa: CASSLAEGGEQYF
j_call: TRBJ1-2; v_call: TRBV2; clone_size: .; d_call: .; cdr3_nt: TGTGCCAGCAGCGACCAGATGGGTCAGTCCTATGGCTACACCTTC; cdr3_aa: CASSDQMGQSYGYTF
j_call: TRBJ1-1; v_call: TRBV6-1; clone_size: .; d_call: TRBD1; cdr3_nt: TGTGCCGGGCGTCCAGGGGGAAACACTGAAGCTTTCTTT; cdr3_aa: CAGRPGGNTEAFF
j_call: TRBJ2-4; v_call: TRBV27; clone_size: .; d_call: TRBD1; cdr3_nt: TGTGCCAGCAGTTACCAGCTCCGGACAGGGAACATTCAGTACTTC; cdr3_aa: CASSYQLRTGNIQYF
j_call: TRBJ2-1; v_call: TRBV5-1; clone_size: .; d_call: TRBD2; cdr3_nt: TGCGCCAGCAGCGCTGGACTAGAGGCTGGTGAGCAGTTCTTC; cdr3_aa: CASSAGLEAGEQFF
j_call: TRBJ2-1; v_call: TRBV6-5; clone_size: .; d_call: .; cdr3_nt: TGTGCCAGCAGTTACGACGGCAGATCCCTGGGGGGTGAGCAGTTCTTC; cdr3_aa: CASSYDGRSLGGEQFF
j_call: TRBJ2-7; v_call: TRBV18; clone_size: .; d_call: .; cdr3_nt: TGTGCCAGCTCACCAGGGGCTTCCTACGAGCAGTACTTC; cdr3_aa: CASSPGASYEQYF